Listed here are 30 T cell receptor beta chains from one sample, sequenced in a study of CD8 T cells in Susac syndrome. RNA totalling about 0.5 to 1 ug underwent reverse transcription with random hexamers. TCRdb used MiXCR to reprocess the immunoSEQ multiplex PCR reads, holding one entry per CDR3 protein. The sample shows some 120,000 distinct CDR3 sequences, around 95% of them seen only once. The sequenced material came from CD4+ T cells from PBMCs. The receptors originated from a human donor in good health.

This clonotype was detected only a few times. The V and J genes are TRBV7-2 and TRBJ1-1, with unresolved D. Germline V CDR1 and CDR2: SGHTA, FQGNSA. The CDR3 consists of 13 residues. V shed 2 bases and J shed 1 base, with 5 bases lying between them. DNA for the CDR3: TGTGCCAGCAGCTTATCTGGGAACACTGAAGCTTTCTTT. Translation: CASSLSGNTEAFF. The whole variable domain, remainder taken from reference TRBV7-2 and TRBJ1-1, is GAGVSQSPSNKVTEKGKDVELRCDPISGHTALYWYRQSLGQGLEFLIYFQGNSAPDKSGLPSDRFSAERTGGSVSTLTIQRTQQEDSAVYLCASSLSGNTEAFFGQGTRLTVV.

V usage is TRBV28 and J usage is TRBJ2-5; 9 bases map to TRBD2. CDR1 is MDHEN and CDR2 is SYDVKM in the germline V gene. Trimming at V came to 7 bases and at J to 1 base, leaving 13 bases not matched to a gene. CDR3 length equals 17 residues. CDR3 sequence (DNA): TGTGCCAGCACACCCTGGGCGGGAGGGCCCGGCCAAGAGACCCAGTACTTC. Its translation: CASTPWAGGPGQETQYF.

This rearrangement joins TRBV2 to TRBJ1-4, with unresolved D. Trimming took 4 bases from V and 3 from J, leaving 12 bases between them. In germline, CDR1 is SNHLY, CDR2 FYNNEI. The CDR3 loop spans 15 amino acids. CDR3 bases: TGTGCCAGCAGTGGACCGATCGGTTCTAATGAAAAACTGTTTTTT. This translates into CASSGPIGSNEKLFF.

The V gene is TRBV20-1, the J gene TRBJ2-1; D uncertain. The length of the CDR3 is 14 residues. The germline V and J ends were trimmed by 2 bases and 5 bases, with 13 bases remaining between them. From germline, CDR1 is DFQATT and CDR2 SNEGSKA (reference sequence). As DNA, the CDR3 is TGCAGTGCTAGATCTTCCCCGGTCGACAATGAGCAGTTCTTC. Its protein is CSARSSPVDNEQFF.

The rearrangement links TRBV7-8 to TRBJ1-5; D is ambiguous. The germline V gene has CDR1 SGHVS and CDR2 FQNEAQ. The CDR3 runs to 15 residues. V was clipped by 5 bases and J by 2 bases, with 13 bases between them. The CDR3 sequence: CASSPMRTRNQPQHF. The CDR3 nucleotides are TGTGCCAGCAGCCCAATGAGGACCCGCAATCAGCCCCAGCATTTT. Full variable domain (remainder filled in from reference TRBV7-8 and TRBJ1-5): GAGVSQSPRYKVAKRGQDVALRCDPISGHVSLFWYQQALGQGPEFLTYFQNEAQLDKSGLPSDRFFAERPEGSVSTLKIQRTQQEDSAVYLCASSPMRTRNQPQHFGDGTRLSIL.

This CDR3 reads CASSIDGGTGNGGYGYTF. The CDR3 nucleotides read TGTGCCAGTAGTATAGATGGTGGGACAGGAAACGGTGGATATGGCTACACCTTC. The chain is built from TRBV19 and TRBJ1-2; the match to TRBD1 covers 8 bases. The CDR3 spans 18 residues. J gave up 5 bases and V 0 bases, and 14 bases lay outside the gene matches. Germline V gene lookup returns CDR1 LNHDA and CDR2 SQIVND (reference sequence).

This clonotype was seen just once. This chain joins TRBV20-1 and TRBJ2-7, with a possible D match to TRBD1 (5 bases). CDR1 DFQATT and CDR2 SNEGSKA come from the germline V gene (reference sequence). The CDR3 loop spans 14 amino acids. Trimming removed 5 bases at V and 1 base at J, with 15 bases between. Written as DNA, the CDR3 is TGCAGTGCTCCCCATCAGGGTCATTCCTACGAGCAGTACTTC. Translation gives CSAPHQGHSYEQYF.

This chain joins TRBV7-9 and TRBJ2-1, with 10 bases that match TRBD2. Germline V CDR1 and CDR2: SEHNR, FQNEAQ (reference sequence). The CDR3 is 18 amino acids. With V trimmed by 0 bases and J by 0 bases, 5 bases remained unmatched. CDR3 in DNA: TGTGCCAGCAGCTTAGCTCAGCGGGAGGGCCTCTCCTACAATGAGCAGTTCTTC. This sequence encodes CASSLAQREGLSYNEQFF.

The chain joins TRBV27 to TRBJ2-3; 11 nucleotides agree with TRBD2. With 6 bases clipped from V and 4 bases from J, the junction kept 15 bases outside the gene matches. The CDR3 is 18 amino acids. Germline V lookup: CDR1 MNHEY, CDR2 SMNVEV (reference sequence). In nucleotides, the CDR3 is TGTGCCAGCAGCGGTGGGGGATTTAGCGGGAGGGGCGCAGATACGCAGTATTTT. It is translated as CASSGGGFSGRGADTQYF.

For the CDR3, the DNA is TGTGCCAGTAGACAGGGTAGCCCCACCGGGGAGCTGTTTTTT. Its translation: CASRQGSPTGELFF. J is TRBJ2-2 and V is TRBV19, with D possibly TRBD1 on 6 matching bases. V was cut by 6 bases and J by 4 bases, with 12 bases left in between. CDR1 is LNHDA, CDR2 SQIVND, per germline (reference sequence). This CDR3 region has 14 residues.

V is TRBV30 and J is TRBJ2-7; D is unclear. The V gene's germline CDR1 is GTSNPN and CDR2 SVGIG (reference sequence). The CDR3 sequence is 14 residues long. The V gene lost 0 bases and the J gene lost 0 bases, with 9 bases spanning the gap. CDR3: CAWSVTAISYEQYF. As DNA, the CDR3 is TGTGCCTGGAGTGTGACCGCTATCTCCTACGAGCAGTACTTC.

This chain uses TRBV27 with TRBJ1-1, with 8 nucleotides matching TRBD1. This CDR3 is 15 amino acids long. The V and J ends lost 8 bases and 8 bases, in that order; junction bases with no gene match: 16. CDR1 is MNHEY and CDR2 is SMNVEV in the germline V gene (reference sequence). The DNA for the CDR3 is TGTGCCAGCTCCTCCGGGACAGGCGCATCTTCGGAAGCTTTCTTT. This translates into CASSSGTGASSEAFF.

The J gene is TRBJ2-3, the V gene TRBV10-1; D is ambiguous. Trimming took off 0 bases at V and 2 bases at J, with 12 bases between the two ends. Germline V lookup: CDR1 WNHNN, CDR2 SYGVQD (reference sequence). This CDR3 region has 16 residues. The CDR3 loop is CASSESTNPLTDTQYF. CDR3 DNA sequence: TGCGCCAGCAGTGAGTCGACGAACCCACTCACAGATACGCAGTATTTT.

Regarding this clonotype: The junction and the germline gene differ at one end; a read error may be behind it. The chain is built from TRBV5-6 and TRBJ2-5; D might be TRBD2 (5 bases). The CDR3 sequence is 14 residues long. The germline V gene encodes CDR1 SGHDT and CDR2 YYEEEE. The CDR3, as DNA: TGTGCCAGCAGCTACTCCTCGACGGGGAAGACCCAATACTTC. It translates to CASSYSSTGKTQYF.

The chain carries TRBV24-1 and TRBJ2-1; no definite D call. V was trimmed by 6 bases and J by 0 bases, leaving 8 bases between them. Germline loops: CDR1 KGHDR, CDR2 SFDVKD. The CDR3 loop spans 14 amino acids. The CDR3 sequence: CATSMENSYNEQFF. The CDR3 region has the DNA TGTGCCACCAGTATGGAGAACTCCTACAATGAGCAGTTCTTC.

The rearrangement joins TRBV5-4 to TRBJ2-3; 7 bases match TRBD1. With V trimmed by 3 bases and J by 0 bases, 4 bases remained unmatched. The CDR3 is made up of 15 amino acids. Germline assignment: CDR1 SGHNT and CDR2 YYREEE (reference sequence). The CDR3 coding sequence is TGTGCCAGCAGCTACCGACAGGGAAGCACAGATACGCAGTATTTT. It translates to CASSYRQGSTDTQYF.

The chain has TRBV28 and TRBJ1-2, with 8 nucleotides matching TRBD1. Germline-derived CDR1 and CDR2 are MDHEN and SYDVKM. This CDR3 contains 15 residues. Trimming removed 2 bases from V and 6 bases from J; junction bases left unmatched: 8. CDR3 residues: CASSLLGAGGNGYTF. The CDR3 DNA is TGTGCCAGCAGTTTACTCGGCGCAGGGGGCAATGGCTACACCTTC.

The chain links TRBV28 to TRBJ2-7, with D possibly being TRBD2 (6 bases). V lost 4 bases and J lost 3, with 13 bases in between. CDR3 length: 14 residues. CDR1 and CDR2 (germline): MDHEN, SYDVKM. The CDR3 sequence: CASSSPAGIYEQYF. CDR3 sequence (DNA): TGTGCCAGCAGTTCTCCGGCGGGAATCTACGAGCAGTACTTC.

This sequence joins TRBV7-6 and TRBJ2-7; 7 bases are shared with TRBD1. CDR3 length equals 17 residues. V lost 4 bases and J lost 7; bases outside the gene matches: 19. Germline lookup yields CDR1 SGHVS and CDR2 FNYEAQ. DNA for the CDR3: TGTGCCAGCAGCTCAGCGCCTGCGTGGGACAGACTTGGGGAGCAGTACTTC. Translating it yields CASSSAPAWDRLGEQYF.

This clonotype occurred once. The J gene is TRBJ1-4, the V gene TRBV6-5; the D is unclear. The CDR3 loop spans 14 amino acids. V was cut by 5 bases and J by 2 bases, with 9 bases left in between. Per the germline V gene, CDR1 is MNHEY and CDR2 is SVGAGI. CDR3: CASSETYTNEKLFF. CDR3 DNA: TGTGCCAGCAGTGAGACATACACTAATGAAAAACTGTTTTTT.

The J gene is TRBJ2-7, the V gene TRBV3-1; TRBD1 is a possible D gene (6 bases). The CDR3 covers 13 residues. CDR1 is LGHDT, CDR2 YNNKEL, per germline (reference sequence). The V and J ends lost 1 base and 4 bases respectively, with 8 bases between them. This chain's CDR3 is CASSQGGLYEQYF. CDR3 DNA: TGTGCCAGCAGCCAAGGGGGGCTATACGAGCAGTACTTC.

The genes are TRBV30 and TRBJ2-7; 12 bases match TRBD2. CDR3 length: 14 residues. Trimming at V came to 0 bases and at J to 3 bases, leaving 0 bases not matched to a gene. In germline, CDR1 is GTSNPN, CDR2 SVGIG (reference sequence). This chain's CDR3 is CAWSVLAGGYEQYF. The CDR3 bases are TGTGCCTGGAGTGTACTAGCGGGAGGCTACGAGCAGTACTTC.

This chain joins TRBV6-1 and TRBJ2-1; 15 bases are shared with TRBD2. V shed 4 bases, J shed 8 bases, and the junction held 21 bases outside the gene matches. The CDR3 is made up of 21 amino acids. From germline, CDR1 is MNHNS and CDR2 SASEGT. CDR3 amino acids: CASSAKGLAGGITMVSHEQFF. As DNA, the CDR3 is TGTGCCAGCAGTGCGAAAGGACTAGCGGGAGGGATTACAATGGTCTCGCATGAGCAGTTCTTC.

This clonotype has a single count. The rearrangement uses TRBV28 and TRBJ2-1; weak D call: TRBD1 (5 bases). This CDR3 spans 14 amino acids. From germline, CDR1 is MDHEN and CDR2 SYDVKM. The V gene lost 11 bases and the J gene lost 0 bases, with 14 bases spanning the gap. CDR3 DNA sequence: TGTGCCGTTTCAGGGTACCCCTCCTACAATGAGCAGTTCTTC. Protein product: CAVSGYPSYNEQFF.

The rearrangement links TRBV2 to TRBJ2-2; D is perhaps TRBD2 (6 bases). Germline assignment: CDR1 SNHLY and CDR2 FYNNEI. V dropped 7 bases and J dropped 2 bases, with 14 bases sitting between them. This CDR3 is 15 amino acids long. The CDR3 bases are TGTGCCAGCAAATTCGGGACTCTTAACACCGGGGAGCTGTTTTTT. It specifies CASKFGTLNTGELFF.

This clonotype has a single count. This chain links TRBV14 with TRBJ2-7; 7 bases are shared with TRBD1. This CDR3 region has 14 residues. V shed 5 bases and J 6 bases; nucleotides not matched to a gene: 10. Germline assignment: CDR1 SGHDN and CDR2 FVKESK. The CDR3, as DNA: TGTGCCAGCAGCAGAGCTACAGGGGTAAGCGAGCAGTACTTC. Residues: CASSRATGVSEQYF. Full variable domain (outside the CDR3, taken from reference TRBV14 and TRBJ2-7): EAGVTQFPSHSVIEKGQTVTLRCDPISGHDNLYWYRRVMGKEIKFLLHFVKESKQDESGMPNNRFLAERTGGTYSTLKVQPAELEDSGVYFCASSRATGVSEQYFGPGTRLTVT.

This clonotype was observed a handful of times. V and J are TRBV30 and TRBJ2-5; D is unclear. Deletions cut 5 bases from V and 5 bases from J, with 6 bases between. CDR1 is GTSNPN, CDR2 SVGIG, per germline (reference sequence). This CDR3 has 10 residues. CDR3 bases: TGTGCCTGGTCCGGGGAGACCCAGTACTTC. It translates to CAWSGETQYF.

The rearrangement joins TRBV29-1 to TRBJ2-3; the match to TRBD2 covers 8 bases. Germline lookup yields CDR1 SQVTM and CDR2 ANQGSEA. Trimming at V came to 3 bases and at J to 3 bases, leaving 8 bases not matched to a gene. This CDR3 is 15 amino acids long. Here the CDR3 DNA reads TGCAGCGTTGAGGGACCAGCGGGAGTAACAGATACGCAGTATTTT. Translated, it gives CSVEGPAGVTDTQYF.

As to this clonotype: Its ends do not fully match the called genes, so a read error is possible. CDR3 sequence reads: CASSYTPYDQYF. The CDR3 DNA reads TGTGCCAGCAGTTACACACCCTACGACCAGTACTTC. This sequence joins TRBV6-2 or TRBV6-3 and TRBJ2-7; D ambiguous. The length of the CDR3 is 12 residues. In germline, CDR1 is MNHEY, CDR2 SVGEGT.

The rearrangement uses TRBV12-3 or TRBV12-4 and TRBJ2-1, with TRBD2 identical over 11 bases. After removal of 6 bases from V and 7 bases from J, the junction contained 8 bases not matched to a gene. This CDR3 comprises 15 residues. CDR3 sequence reads: CASSPTSGSLNEQFF. The CDR3 nucleotides are TGTGCCAGCAGCCCTACTAGCGGGAGTTTGAATGAGCAGTTCTTC.